This TCR beta chain came from a study of beta chain features in type 1 diabetes. Study-wide findings and caveats: There was a moderate but significant shortening of TCRB CDR3s in all four CD4+ subsets of Type 1 diabetes patients. VDJ junctions in type 1 diabetes patients carried more deletions and fewer insertions.

Isolated RNA was reverse transcribed in full, so expressed TCRB transcripts were sequenced. The assay was immunoSEQ multiplex PCR, and TCRdb's table has in-frame clones only and misses some. The table has fewer than 350,000 clones, approximately 15% seen once; the top ten hold approximately 0.015%. J lost 2 bases, V lost 4 bases, and 7 bases had no gene match. There are 15 residues in the CDR3. Germline-derived CDR1 and CDR2 are LNHDA and SQIVND (reference sequence). Turning to this clone: The antigen remains undetermined.

The clonotype comes from a man aged 18 to 30 with type 1 diabetes. The rearrangement joins TRBV19 to TRBJ1-1; 7 positions agree with TRBD1. Input material: naive CD4+ T cells from blood. The CDR3 DNA sequence: TGTGCCAGTAGTACTGCCGACAGGGCTAACACTGAAGCTTTCTTT. Amino acid sequence: CASSTADRANTEAFF.